This T cell receptor (beta chain) was sequenced in a study of shared clonotypes between healthy human individuals. Study overall: Samples came from a couple of female and a few male donors aged 18 to 49.

Measured with immunoSEQ multiplex PCR; TCRdb has only the in-frame clones, and not every one. The table records roughly 2.6 million clones, just over 90% of them present only once. Of note for this clone: What it recognizes is unknown.

CDR1 and CDR2 (germline): SGHKS, YYEKEE (reference sequence). The CDR3 covers 16 residues. The V and J ends lost 4 bases and 8 bases respectively, with 24 bases between them. General observations from the study: Naive subsets, compared against memory subsets, generally had larger estimated richness values. Some naive CD4 clonotypes, 4% to 6%, turned up in common across a few donors. Among donors, the sharing of clonotypes was expected to be influenced by sequencing depth.

Material for sequencing was naive CD4+ T cells sorted from blood. Regarding subset: CD45RA+ positively selected. This receptor was obtained from a young man in good health. V usage is TRBV5-5 and J usage is TRBJ1-2; possibly TRBD1 for D (6 bases). CDR3 loop: CASSPSRDILSFGYTF. The CDR3 DNA sequence: TGTGCCAGCAGCCCTTCCCGGGACATCCTAAGCTTCGGCTACACCTTC.